This T cell receptor beta chain appears in the sequencing data of a study of blood T cell repertoires in COVID-19. V lost 2 bases to trimming and J lost 3 bases; unmatched junction nucleotides: 2. Germline lookup yields CDR1 SGHRS and CDR2 YFSETQ. The CDR3 is made up of 14 amino acids. Libraries were prepared by immunoSEQ multiplex PCR; TCRdb keeps only in-frame clonotypes and omits some of them. The sample lists about 73,000 clones, around 79% occurring once. The rearrangement joins TRBV5-1 to TRBJ2-7; TRBD2 agrees at 10 bases. Sequenced input: peripheral blood. This receptor was taken from a man aged 55 to 70 with acute or convalescent COVID-19. The CDR3 region has the DNA TGCGCCAGCAGCTTCTCTAGCGGGAGCTACGAGCAGTACTTC. Translating gives CASSFSSGSYEQYF.